These 6 T cell receptor beta chains originate from one sample sequenced in a study of shared clonotypes between healthy human individuals. It was CD45RO-negative cells, positively selected for CCR7, that made up naive CD8 cells, with terminally differentiated effector memory CD45RA+ cells excluded. Repertoires were generated with immunoSEQ multiplex PCR, while TCRdb's copy carries only in-frame clones and drops some. Among about 2 million clones listed, about 95% were seen once. Sequenced: naive CD8+ T cells sorted from blood. These receptor sequences come from a man aged 18 to 35 in good health.

The chain combines TRBV11-2 with TRBJ2-2; weak D call: TRBD1 (6 bases). The CDR3 sequence is 15 residues long. Germline V lookup: CDR1 SGHAT, CDR2 FQNNGV. V was shortened by 5 bases and J by 3 bases, with 13 bases between the two germline ends. CDR3 amino acids: CASSLITGYTGELFF. In DNA form, the CDR3 reads TGTGCCAGCAGCCTCATCACAGGGTACACCGGGGAGCTGTTTTTT.

This clone was observed a single time. This rearrangement joins TRBV27 to TRBJ1-1, with 7 bases lining up with TRBD1. Unmatched junction bases numbered 10, after V lost 4 bases and J lost 5 bases. Per the germline V gene, CDR1 is MNHEY and CDR2 is SMNVEV (reference sequence). The CDR3 has 15 residues. CDR3 DNA: TGTGCCAGCAGTTCCCTCCCAGGGGGGGAGACTGAAGCTTTCTTT. Protein: CASSSLPGGETEAFF.

V is TRBV2 and J is TRBJ1-1; D might be TRBD1 (5 bases). V dropped 6 bases and J dropped 6 bases, with 11 bases sitting between them. Germline CDR1 reads SNHLY; CDR2 reads FYNNEI. The CDR3 spans 12 residues. CDR3 DNA: TGTGCCAGCAGCAGGGAAGTCGCTGAAGCTTTCTTT. Translated: CASSREVAEAFF.

The rearrangement links TRBV14 to TRBJ1-6, with TRBD1 identical over 10 bases. CDR3 length: 17 residues. V dropped 3 bases and J dropped 9; count of bases not matched to a gene: 11. Germline V gene lookup returns CDR1 SGHDN and CDR2 FVKESK. CDR3 nucleotides: TGTGCCAGCAGCCAGATGGACAGGGGGTTTATCCCTTCACCCCTCCACTTT. This codes for CASSQMDRGFIPSPLHF.

The chain's CDR3 is CAWSGIAGTNTGELFF. The CDR3 DNA reads as TGTGCCTGGAGTGGTATAGCGGGAACGAACACCGGGGAGCTGTTTTTT. This chain links TRBV30 with TRBJ2-2; 8 bases are shared with TRBD2. The CDR3 consists of 16 residues. The junction had 4 bases not matched to a gene; V was cut back by 1 base and J by 0 bases. Germline assignment: CDR1 GTSNPN and CDR2 SVGIG (reference sequence).

J is TRBJ2-2 and V is TRBV6-5; D may be TRBD1 (6 bases). Germline V gene sequence: CDR1 MNHEY, CDR2 SVGAGI. The V end lost 5 bases, the J end lost 7 bases, and 8 bases lay between the germline ends. The CDR3 consists of 12 residues. CDR3 sequence: CASSQGGGELFF. Written as DNA, the CDR3 is TGTGCCAGCAGTCAAGGGGGCGGGGAGCTGTTTTTT.